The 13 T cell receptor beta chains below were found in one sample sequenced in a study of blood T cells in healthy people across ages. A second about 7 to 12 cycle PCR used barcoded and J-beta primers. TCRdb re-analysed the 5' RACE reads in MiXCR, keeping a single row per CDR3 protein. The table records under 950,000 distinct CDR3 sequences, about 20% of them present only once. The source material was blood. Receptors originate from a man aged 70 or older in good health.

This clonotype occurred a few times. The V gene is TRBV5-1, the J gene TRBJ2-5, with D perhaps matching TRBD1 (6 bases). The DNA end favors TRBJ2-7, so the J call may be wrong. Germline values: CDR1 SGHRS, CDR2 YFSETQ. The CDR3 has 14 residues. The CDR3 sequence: CASSLLDSIDEQYF. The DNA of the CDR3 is TGCGCCAGCAGCTTATTGGACAGTATCGACGAGCAGTACTTC.

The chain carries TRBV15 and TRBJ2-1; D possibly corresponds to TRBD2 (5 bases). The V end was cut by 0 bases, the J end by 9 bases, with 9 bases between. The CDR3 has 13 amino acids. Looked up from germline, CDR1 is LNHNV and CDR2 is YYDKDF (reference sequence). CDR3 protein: CATSRDFEGEQFF. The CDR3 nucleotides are TGTGCCACCAGCAGAGATTTCGAGGGTGAGCAGTTCTTC. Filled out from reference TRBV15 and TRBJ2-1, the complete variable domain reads DAMVIQNPRYQVTQFGKPVTLSCSQTLNHNVMYWYQQKSSQAPKLLFHYYDKDFNNEADTPDNFQSRRPNTSFCFLDIRSPGLGDTAMYLCATSRDFEGEQFFGPGTRLTVL.

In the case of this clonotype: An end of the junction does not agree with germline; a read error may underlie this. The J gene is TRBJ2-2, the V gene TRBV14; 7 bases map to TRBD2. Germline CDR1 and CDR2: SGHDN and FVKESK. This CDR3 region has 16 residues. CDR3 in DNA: TGCGCCAGCAGCCAAGACCCTAGCGGAGACACCGGGGAGCTGTTTTTT. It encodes CASSQDPSGDTGELFF.

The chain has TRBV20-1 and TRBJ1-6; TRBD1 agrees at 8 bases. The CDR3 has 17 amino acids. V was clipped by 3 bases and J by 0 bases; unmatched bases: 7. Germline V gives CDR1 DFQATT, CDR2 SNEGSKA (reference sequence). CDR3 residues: CSARDRDSSSYNSPLHF. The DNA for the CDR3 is TGCAGTGCTAGGGACAGGGACAGTAGCTCCTATAATTCACCCCTCCACTTT.

The DNA for the CDR3 is TGTGCCAGCAGCTTGCGTACAGGCCTCACAGATACGCAGTATTTT. Amino acids: CASSLRTGLTDTQYF. The chain combines TRBV5-5 with TRBJ2-3, with D maybe TRBD1 (5 bases). There are 15 residues in the CDR3. Germline V gene lookup returns CDR1 SGHKS and CDR2 YYEKEE (reference sequence). The ends were cut back, 1 base at V and 2 bases at J, with 11 bases in the middle.

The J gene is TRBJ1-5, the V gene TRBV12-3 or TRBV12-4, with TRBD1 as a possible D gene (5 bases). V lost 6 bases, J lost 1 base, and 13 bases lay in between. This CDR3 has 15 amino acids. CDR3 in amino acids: CASSYGRGSNQPQHF. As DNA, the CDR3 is TGTGCCAGCAGCTACGGGCGGGGCAGCAATCAGCCCCAGCATTTT.

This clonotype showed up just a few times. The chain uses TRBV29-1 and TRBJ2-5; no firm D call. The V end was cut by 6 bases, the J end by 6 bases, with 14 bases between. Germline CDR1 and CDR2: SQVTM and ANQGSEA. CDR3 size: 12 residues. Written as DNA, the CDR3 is TGCAGCGTCGATCCTTCCCTAAAGACCCAGTACTTC. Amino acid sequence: CSVDPSLKTQYF.

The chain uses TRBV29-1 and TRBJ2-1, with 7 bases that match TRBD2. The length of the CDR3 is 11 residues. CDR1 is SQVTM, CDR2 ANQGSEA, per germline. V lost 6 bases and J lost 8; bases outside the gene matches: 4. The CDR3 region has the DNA TGCAGCGTCAGCGGGAAGGATGAGCAGTTCTTC. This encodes CSVSGKDEQFF.

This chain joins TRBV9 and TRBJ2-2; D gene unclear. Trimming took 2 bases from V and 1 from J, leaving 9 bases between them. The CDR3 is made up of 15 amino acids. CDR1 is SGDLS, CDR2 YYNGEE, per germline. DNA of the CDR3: TGTGCCAGCAGCGTTGCTGTGGTGAACACCGGGGAGCTGTTTTTT. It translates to CASSVAVVNTGELFF.

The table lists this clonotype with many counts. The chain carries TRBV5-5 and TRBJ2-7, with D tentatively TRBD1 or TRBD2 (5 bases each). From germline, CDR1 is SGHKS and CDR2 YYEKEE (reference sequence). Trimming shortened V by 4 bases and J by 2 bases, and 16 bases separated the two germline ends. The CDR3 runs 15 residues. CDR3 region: CASSLGDEAPYEQYF. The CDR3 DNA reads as TGTGCCAGCAGCCTGGGGGACGAGGCTCCCTACGAGCAGTACTTC.

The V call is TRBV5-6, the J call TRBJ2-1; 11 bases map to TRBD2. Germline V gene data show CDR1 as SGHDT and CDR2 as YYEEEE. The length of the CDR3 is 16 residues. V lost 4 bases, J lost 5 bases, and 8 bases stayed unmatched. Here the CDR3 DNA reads TGTGCCAGCAGCCCGCCGGGACTAGCGGAACACAATGAGCAGTTCTTC. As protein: CASSPPGLAEHNEQFF.

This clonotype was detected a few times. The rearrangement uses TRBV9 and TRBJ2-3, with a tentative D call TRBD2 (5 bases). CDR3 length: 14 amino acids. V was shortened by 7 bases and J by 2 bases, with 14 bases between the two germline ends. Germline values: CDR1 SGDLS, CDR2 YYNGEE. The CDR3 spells CASQPGIHTDTQYF. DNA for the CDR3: TGTGCCAGCCAGCCGGGGATCCACACAGATACGCAGTATTTT.

CDR3 loop: CSAARESYNEQFF. The CDR3 bases are TGCAGTGCTGCTAGGGAATCCTACAATGAGCAGTTCTTC. The chain links TRBV20-1 to TRBJ2-1; D is unresolved. This CDR3 is built from 13 residues. The V and J ends lost 5 bases and 1 base respectively, with 9 bases between them. Germline CDR1 and CDR2: DFQATT and SNEGSKA (reference sequence).